This T cell receptor (beta chain) derives from a study of a mutant IDH1 vaccine in newly diagnosed glioma. The time point was: week 5, during vaccination. The investigators gave 300 ug of mutant IDH1 20-mer peptide in each vaccine dose, together with topical imiquimod. In regard to this clone: The antigen remains unidentified.

Generated by immunoSEQ multiplex PCR, the TCRdb table keeps only in-frame clones and is missing some. The table records 56,000 or so clones, around 78% of them present only once. This clonotype was obtained from a woman aged 40 to 50 with glioma. The source material was PBMCs, sampled from a glioma patient whose treatment included an IDH1 peptide vaccine.

This chain's CDR3 is CASSFTGRNQPQHF. CDR3 bases: TGTGCCAGCAGTTTCACAGGGAGGAATCAGCCCCAGCATTTT. The gene calls are TRBV27 and TRBJ1-5; possibly TRBD1 for D (6 bases). Germline assignment: CDR1 MNHEY and CDR2 SMNVEV (reference sequence). The CDR3 consists of 14 residues. With 3 bases removed from V and 4 bases from J, the gap between germline ends came to 10 bases.